These 6 T cell receptor beta chains were all obtained from the same sample, sequenced in a study of Ad26.COV2.S vaccination and SARS-CoV-2 variants. Treatment meaning: 15 to 20 received Ad26.COV2.S at low or high dose, single or two shots; about 5 received placebo; per-sample allocation not given. All samples were drawn on day 63, counting from the first vaccine or placebo injection. Some clones are missing from TCRdb's copy, which holds only in-frame ones; the method was immunoSEQ multiplex PCR. The profile shows about 370,000 clones, 88% of them singletons. The starting material was peripheral blood, obtained in a trial of Ad26.COV2.S vaccine versus placebo. The receptor source for this set is a person between 18 and 65 years old who received the Ad26.COV2.S COVID-19 vaccine or a placebo.

The chain is built from TRBV7-9 and TRBJ1-2, with D possibly matching TRBD1 (5 bases). Per germline, CDR1 SEHNR and CDR2 FQNEAQ (reference sequence). The CDR3 covers 14 residues. Deletions cut 3 bases from V and 8 bases from J, with 16 bases between. CDR3 region: CASSFGPGDGGYTF. The DNA for the CDR3 is TGTGCCAGCAGCTTTGGCCCGGGGGACGGAGGCTACACCTTC. The complete variable domain, with remaining parts taken from reference TRBV7-9 and TRBJ1-2, reads DTGVSQNPRHKITKRGQNVTFRCDPISEHNRLYWYRQTLGQGPEFLTYFQNEAQLEKSRLLSDRFSAERPKGSFSTLEIQRTEQGDSAMYLCASSFGPGDGGYTFGSGTRLTVV.

Only a few counts were recorded for this clone. This rearrangement joins TRBV5-5 to TRBJ1-2; TRBD1 matches at 7 bases. The CDR3 contains 14 residues. Germline-derived CDR1 and CDR2 are SGHKS and YYEKEE (reference sequence). Losses at the gene ends were 6 bases for V and 3 bases for J; bases not matched to a gene: 8. In DNA form, the CDR3 reads TGTGCCAGCACCATGACCGGGACAGACTATGGCTACACCTTC. Amino acid sequence: CASTMTGTDYGYTF.

As to this clone: One junction end disagrees with the germline gene, perhaps due to a read error. The chain is built from TRBV27 and TRBJ1-2, with no clear D. This CDR3 has 10 amino acids. The germline V gene has CDR1 MNHEY and CDR2 SMNVEV (reference sequence). The CDR3: CANSLPGYTF. The DNA of the CDR3 is TGTGCCAACAGTTTGCCAGGCTACACCTTC.

The rearrangement joins TRBV11-2 to TRBJ1-2, with 7 bases fitting TRBD1. The junction had 5 bases not matched to a gene; V was cut back by 4 bases and J by 3 bases. Germline V gene data show CDR1 as SGHAT and CDR2 as FQNNGV. This CDR3 region has 14 residues. In nucleotides, the CDR3 is TGTGCCAGCAGCTCCCAAACAGGGGACTATGGCTACACCTTC. Encoded protein: CASSSQTGDYGYTF.

This clone came up a few times. The J gene is TRBJ1-6, the V gene TRBV19, with D uncertain. The CDR3 is 13 residues long. Between the trimmed V and J ends, which lost 6 bases and 7 bases, there was a span of 10 bases. Germline V gene data show CDR1 as LNHDA and CDR2 as SQIVND (reference sequence). The CDR3 region has the DNA TGTGCCAGTAGGAGGGCCGGGAATTCACCCCTCCACTTT. It yields the protein CASRRAGNSPLHF.

The J gene is TRBJ1-5, the V gene TRBV5-6; D uncertain. Trimming stripped 0 bases from V and 4 bases from J, with 8 bases between. The CDR3 has 14 amino acids. The germline V gene has CDR1 SGHDT and CDR2 YYEEEE. CDR3 protein: CASSLAPRNQPQHF. In DNA, the CDR3 is TGTGCCAGCAGCTTGGCCCCAAGAAATCAGCCCCAGCATTTT.